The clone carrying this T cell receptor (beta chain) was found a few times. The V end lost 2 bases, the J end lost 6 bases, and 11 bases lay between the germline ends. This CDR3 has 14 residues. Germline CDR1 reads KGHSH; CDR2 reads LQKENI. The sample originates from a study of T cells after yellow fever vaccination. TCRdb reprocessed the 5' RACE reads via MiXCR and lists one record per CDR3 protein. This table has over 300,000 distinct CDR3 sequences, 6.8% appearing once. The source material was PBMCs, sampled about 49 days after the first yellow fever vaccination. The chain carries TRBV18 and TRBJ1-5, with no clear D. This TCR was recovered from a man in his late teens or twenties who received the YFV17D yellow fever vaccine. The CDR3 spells CASSPTPPGQPQHF. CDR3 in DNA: TGTGCCAGCTCACCAACCCCTCCCGGTCAGCCCCAGCATTTT. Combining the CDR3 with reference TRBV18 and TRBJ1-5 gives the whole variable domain NAGVMQNPRHLVRRRGQEARLRCSPMKGHSHVYWYRQLPEEGLKFMVYLQKENIIDESGMPKERFSAEFPKEGPSILRIQQVVRGDSAAYFCASSPTPPGQPQHFGDGTRLSIL.